This TCR beta chain appears in the sequencing data of a study of response to subunit inactivated influenza vaccine (dated by TCRdb to 2016 to 2019). A note on the overall study: To follow how T cells responded to a trivalent subunit inactivated influenza vaccine, the researchers relied on deep quantitative profiling of the T cell receptor repertoire.

The CDR3 sequence holds 20 residues, the cysteine and phenylalanine included. The DNA shown is the 60-base CDR3, in frame from base 1. Trimmed from V: 5 bases; trimmed from J: 0 bases; junction bases lacking a gene match: 19. Paper-wide results and their limitations: The authors proposed that each seasonal influenza vaccination may bring in only a limited number of new T cells.

As for this clonotype: No antigen is known for it. Base qualities are not at hand, and no much larger clone is one base apart.

Libraries were built with RT-PCR. Instrument on record: Illumina HiSeq 2500. TCRdb handled the public reads itself, with Q25 trimming in fastp and clone calling in MiXCR, and kept productive beta chains. Each CDR3 protein gets just one entry, which takes the most common genes and DNA from the rows behind it. The sample table contains about 300,000 distinct CDR3 sequences; only one count was recorded for about a fifth of them. Roughly 10% of the sample belongs to the ten largest clones. In this chain, TRBV12-3 or TRBV12-4 is recombined with TRBJ2-1; the central 7 bases match TRBD2. Specimen: PBMCs from blood, collected roughly 20 months after vaccination. This TCR was sampled from a man aged 45 to 70 who received an inactivated influenza vaccine. Donor details come from another sample of the same person, matched by shared clones. The nucleotide sequence reads TGTGCCAGCAGTCTCCTTCGAGCGGGGTCCCTTCTAAGCTCCTACAATGAGCAGTTCTTC. It is translated as CASSLLRAGSLLSSYNEQFF.